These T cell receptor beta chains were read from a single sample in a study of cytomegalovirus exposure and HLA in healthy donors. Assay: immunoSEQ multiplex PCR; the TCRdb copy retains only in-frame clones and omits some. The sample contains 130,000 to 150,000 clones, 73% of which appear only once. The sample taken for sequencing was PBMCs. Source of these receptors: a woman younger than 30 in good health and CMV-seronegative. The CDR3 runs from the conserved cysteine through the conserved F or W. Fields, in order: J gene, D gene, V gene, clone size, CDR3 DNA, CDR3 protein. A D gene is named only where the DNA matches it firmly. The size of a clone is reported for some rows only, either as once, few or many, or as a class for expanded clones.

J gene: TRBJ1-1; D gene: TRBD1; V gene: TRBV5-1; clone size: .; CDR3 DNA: TGCGCCAGCAGCTTCACGACAGGGTCGAACACTGAAGCTTTCTTT; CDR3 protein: CASSFTTGSNTEAFF
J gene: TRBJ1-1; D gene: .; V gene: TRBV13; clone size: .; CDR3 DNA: TGTGCCAGCAGCCAAAACACTGAAGCTTTCTTT; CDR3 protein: CASSQNTEAFF
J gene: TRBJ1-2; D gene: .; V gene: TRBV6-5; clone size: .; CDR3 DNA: TGTGCCAGCAGTTACGGAGAAACGGGAAACTATGGCTACACCTTC; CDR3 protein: CASSYGETGNYGYTF
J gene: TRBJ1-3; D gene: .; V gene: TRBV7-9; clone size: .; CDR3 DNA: TGTGCCAGCAGCCCCTCCGGGTCTGGAAACACCATATATTTT; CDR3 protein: CASSPSGSGNTIYF
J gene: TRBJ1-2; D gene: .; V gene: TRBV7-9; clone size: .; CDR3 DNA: TGTGCCAGCAGCGTCACAGTGGTCTATGGCTACACCTTC; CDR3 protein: CASSVTVVYGYTF
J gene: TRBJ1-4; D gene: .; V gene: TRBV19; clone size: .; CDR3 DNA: TGTGCCAGTAGTCGAGGACAGCCCGAGGGACTGTTTTTT; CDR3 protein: CASSRGQPEGLFF
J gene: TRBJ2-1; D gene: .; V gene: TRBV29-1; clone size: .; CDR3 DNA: TGCAGCGTTGAAGGGGCTGTGGAGCAGTTCTTC; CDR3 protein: CSVEGAVEQFF
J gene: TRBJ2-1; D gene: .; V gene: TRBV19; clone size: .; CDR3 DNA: TGTGCCAGTAACACAGTGGATGAGCAGTTCTTC; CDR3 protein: CASNTVDEQFF
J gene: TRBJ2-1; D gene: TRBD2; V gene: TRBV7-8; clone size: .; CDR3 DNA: TGTGCCAGCAGCGCAGCGGGAGGATCCGGCAATGAGCAGTTCTTC; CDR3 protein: CASSAAGGSGNEQFF
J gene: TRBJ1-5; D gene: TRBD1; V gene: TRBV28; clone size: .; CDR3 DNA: TGTGCCAGCAGTGTCCCCGGGACAGAAATTAGCAATCAGCCCCAGCATTTT; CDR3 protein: CASSVPGTEISNQPQHF
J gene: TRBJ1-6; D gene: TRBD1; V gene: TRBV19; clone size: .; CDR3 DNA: TGTGCCAGTAGTCCTCAGGACAGGGGTAATTCACCCCTCCACTTT; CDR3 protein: CASSPQDRGNSPLHF
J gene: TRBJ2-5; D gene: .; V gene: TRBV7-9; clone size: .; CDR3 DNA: TGTGCCAGCAACAGGTACCTTCAAGAGACCCAGTACTTC; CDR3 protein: CASNRYLQETQYF
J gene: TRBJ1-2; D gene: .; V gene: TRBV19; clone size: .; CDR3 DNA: TGTGCCAGTAGCCCAGGGCAGGAGGGGTTTGATGGCTACACCTTC; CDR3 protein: CASSPGQEGFDGYTF
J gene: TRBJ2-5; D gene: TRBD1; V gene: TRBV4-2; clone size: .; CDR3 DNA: TGTGCCAGCAGCCTGCCGGGACAGAAAGAGACCCAGTACTTC; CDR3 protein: CASSLPGQKETQYF
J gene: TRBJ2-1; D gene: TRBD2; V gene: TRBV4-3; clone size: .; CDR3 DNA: TGCGCCAGCAGCCCTCACCAGACTAGCGGGAACTCCTACAATGAGCAGTTCTTC; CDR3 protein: CASSPHQTSGNSYNEQFF
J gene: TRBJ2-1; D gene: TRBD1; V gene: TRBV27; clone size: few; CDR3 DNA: TGTGCCAGCAGTGCACCCGGGACAGCTAAGAATGAGCAGTTCTTC; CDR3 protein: CASSAPGTAKNEQFF
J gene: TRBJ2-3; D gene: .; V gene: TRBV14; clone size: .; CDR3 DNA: TGTGCCAGCAGCCAAGGGCTAGCAGATACGCAGTATTTT; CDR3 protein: CASSQGLADTQYF
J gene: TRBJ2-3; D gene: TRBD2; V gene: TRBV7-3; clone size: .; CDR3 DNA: TGTGCCAGCAGCACAAGGGGCGGGGGGAGCACAGATACGCAGTATTTT; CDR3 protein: CASSTRGGGSTDTQYF
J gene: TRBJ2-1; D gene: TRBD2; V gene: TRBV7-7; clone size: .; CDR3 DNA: TGTGCCAGCAGCTTAGTTTCCGAGCGGGGACCCTACAATGAGCAGTTCTTC; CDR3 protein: CASSLVSERGPYNEQFF
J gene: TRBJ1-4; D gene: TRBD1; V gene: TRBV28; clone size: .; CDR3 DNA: TGTGCCAGCATCGACAGGGCAACTAATGAAAAACTGTTTTTT; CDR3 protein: CASIDRATNEKLFF
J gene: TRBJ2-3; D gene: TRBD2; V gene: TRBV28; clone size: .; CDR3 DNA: TGTGCCAGCAGTCCACCGGGACTAGCGGCCTTCACAGATACGCAGTATTTT; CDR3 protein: CASSPPGLAAFTDTQYF
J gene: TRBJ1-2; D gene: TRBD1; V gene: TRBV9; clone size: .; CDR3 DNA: TGTGCCAGCAGCCCGACGACAGGGGGCTACTATGGCTACACCTTC; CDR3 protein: CASSPTTGGYYGYTF
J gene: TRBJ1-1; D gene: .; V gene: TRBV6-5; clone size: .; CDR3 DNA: TGTGCCAGCGGAGAAACAGGGTTCTGGGACACTGAAGCTTTCTTT; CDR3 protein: CASGETGFWDTEAFF
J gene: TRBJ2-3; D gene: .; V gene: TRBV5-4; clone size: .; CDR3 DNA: TGTGCCAGCAGCTTAGGGGCCTCCCATAGCACAGATACGCAGTATTTT; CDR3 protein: CASSLGASHSTDTQYF
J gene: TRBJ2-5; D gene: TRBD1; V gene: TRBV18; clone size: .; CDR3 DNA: TGTGCCAGCTCACCGCAGGGGGCTACCGAGACCCAGTACTTC; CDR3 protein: CASSPQGATETQYF
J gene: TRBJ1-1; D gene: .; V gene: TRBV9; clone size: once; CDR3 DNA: TGTGCCAGCAGCGGATCAGGTAACACTGAAGCTTTCTTT; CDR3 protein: CASSGSGNTEAFF
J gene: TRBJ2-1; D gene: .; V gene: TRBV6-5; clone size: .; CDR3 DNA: TGTGCCAGCAGTTACGAGACTAGTTCGGTGTTCAATGAGCAGTTCTTC; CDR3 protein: CASSYETSSVFNEQFF
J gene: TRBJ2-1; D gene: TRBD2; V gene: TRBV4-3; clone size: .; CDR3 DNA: TGCGCCAGCAGCCCCTGGACTAGCGGGAGAATGTTCTTC; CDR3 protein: CASSPWTSGRMFF
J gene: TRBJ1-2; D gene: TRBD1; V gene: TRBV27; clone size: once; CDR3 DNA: TGTGCCAGCAGTTCACCGACAGGGGGATTTTATGGCTACACCTTC; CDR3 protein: CASSSPTGGFYGYTF
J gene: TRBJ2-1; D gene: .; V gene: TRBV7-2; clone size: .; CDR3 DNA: TGTGCCAGCAGCTTACAGGGTGGTCCTATCACATACAATGAGCAGTTCTTC; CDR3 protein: CASSLQGGPITYNEQFF
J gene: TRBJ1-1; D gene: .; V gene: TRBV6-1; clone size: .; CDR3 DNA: TGTGCCAGTATACAGGGCTACGGGAACACTGAAGCTTTCTTT; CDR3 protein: CASIQGYGNTEAFF
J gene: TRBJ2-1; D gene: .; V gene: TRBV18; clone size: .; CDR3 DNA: TGTGCCAGCTCACCACCAGCTCTTACCTACAATGAGCAGTTCTTC; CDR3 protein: CASSPPALTYNEQFF
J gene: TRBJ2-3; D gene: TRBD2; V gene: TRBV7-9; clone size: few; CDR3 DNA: TGTGCCAGCAGCCTCCCGGGAGGAGACATCGGAGATACGCAGTATTTT; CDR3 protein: CASSLPGGDIGDTQYF
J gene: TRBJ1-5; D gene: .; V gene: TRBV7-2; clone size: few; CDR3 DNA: TGTGCCAGCAGCGCCTACTCAGCGGGGAATAGCAATCAGCCCCAGCATTTT; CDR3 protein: CASSAYSAGNSNQPQHF
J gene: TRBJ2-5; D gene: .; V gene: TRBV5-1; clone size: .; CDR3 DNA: TGCGCCAGCAGTTTTACGGGTTACCGAGAGACCCAGTACTTC; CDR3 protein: CASSFTGYRETQYF
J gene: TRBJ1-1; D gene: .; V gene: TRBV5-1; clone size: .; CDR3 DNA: TGCGCCAGCAGTATACTGCCGGGTCTAAACACTGAAGCTTTCTTT; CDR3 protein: CASSILPGLNTEAFF
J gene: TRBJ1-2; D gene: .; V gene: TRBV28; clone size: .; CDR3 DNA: TGTGCCAGCACCCCGTGGGACTCCTATGGCTACACCTTC; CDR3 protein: CASTPWDSYGYTF
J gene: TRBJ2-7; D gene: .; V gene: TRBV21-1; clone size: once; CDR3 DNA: TGTGCCAGCGTATTGTCCCCCTACGAGCAGTACTTC; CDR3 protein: CASVLSPYEQYF
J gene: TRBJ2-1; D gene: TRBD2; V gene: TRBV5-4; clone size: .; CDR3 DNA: TGTGCCAGCAGCTTGGGTCGTGGCGGGAGGGTTGGGAATGAGCAGTTCTTC; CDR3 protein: CASSLGRGGRVGNEQFF